This TCR beta chain stems from a study of PD-L1 blockade in urothelial cancer. Study details: Patients' histories included 0 to 3 prior chemotherapy regimens. Study-wide results and limits: Tumor-associated TCR clones expanded more in blood at 3 weeks in patients with durable benefit.

A word on this clone: What it binds is unknown.

The CDR3 runs to 18 residues. With 3 bases removed from V and 3 bases from J, the gap between germline ends came to 24 bases. The germline V gene encodes CDR1 WSHSY and CDR2 SAAADI. Only in-frame clones appear in the TCRdb table, and some are missing; sequencing was by immunoSEQ multiplex PCR. Of over 30,000 clones listed, about 80% are singletons. Documented time point: pretreatment peripheral blood. This sequence was found in a man aged 55 to 70 with urothelial cancer. Source: PBMCs, taken around atezolizumab (anti-PD-L1) treatment. The V and J genes are TRBV10-2 and TRBJ2-7; a weak D match, TRBD1 (6 bases). This CDR3 is CASSEAGVVSKRDYEQYF. In DNA form, the CDR3 reads TGCGCCAGCAGTGAAGCAGGGGTAGTTTCTAAGAGGGACTACGAGCAGTACTTC.